This record covers a single T cell receptor beta chain. TCRdb keeps only in-frame clones here, not all; method: immunoSEQ multiplex PCR. This table has about 100,000 clones, over 80% appearing once. The data stem from a study of PD-L1 blockade in urothelial cancer. Study at large: Administration of atezolizumab to patients began in the mid-2010s, at 1,200 mg intravenously every 3 weeks. Once treatment had started, blood was analyzed at 3 weeks (second dose) and again at 6 weeks.

Patients each gave 1 to 8 samples, pretreatment and on-treatment. Germline V lookup: CDR1 GTSNPN, CDR2 SVGIG (reference sequence). V lost 5 bases, J lost 4 bases, and 11 bases lay in between. The CDR3 length is 12 residues. Sequenced here: PBMCs, sampled around atezolizumab (anti-PD-L1) treatment. This rearrangement joins TRBV30 to TRBJ1-1; D is perhaps TRBD1 (5 bases). The source is a woman older than 75 with urothelial cancer. The CDR3 DNA reads as TGTGCCTGGCAAACCGGGGGCACTGAAGCTTTCTTT. Protein: CAWQTGGTEAFF.